A selection of T cell receptor beta chains follows, all from one sample in a study of T cell clones after liver transplantation. TCRdb's table, derived via immunoSEQ multiplex PCR, lists solely in-frame clones and lacks some. In the table there are 95,000 to 130,000 clones, about nine tenths of which are singletons. The source material was CD4+ T cells from blood, sampled 12 months after liver transplant. The receptors were gathered from a human patient who received a liver transplant. Some of these T cells may belong to the graft donor. CDR3s include the opening cysteine and the closing phenylalanine or tryptophan. A D gene is named only where the DNA matches it firmly. For some rows the clone size is stated as once, few or many, or as a class when expanded; others skip it.

TRBD2,TRBJ2-7,TRBV5-4,once,CASSFQREPNEQYF,TGTGCCAGCAGCTTCCAGCGGGAGCCCAACGAGCAGTACTTC
NA,TRBJ2-7,TRBV28,once,CASGGNYEQYF,TGTGCCAGCGGAGGAAACTACGAGCAGTACTTC
NA,TRBJ2-1,TRBV7-6,once,CASSPSLYPRDEQFF,TGTGCCAGCAGCCCCAGCCTTTACCCCCGGGATGAGCAGTTCTTC
TRBD2,TRBJ2-7,TRBV28,once,CASSLAGESSYEQYF,TGTGCCAGCAGTTTAGCGGGGGAAAGCTCCTACGAGCAGTACTTC
NA,TRBJ2-7,TRBV19,few,CVRVQVSSYEQYF,TGTGTCAGGGTACAGGTCAGCTCCTACGAGCAGTACTTC
NA,TRBJ2-5,TRBV7-6,NA,CASTGLGGQTQYF,TGTGCCAGCACGGGACTGGGTGGCCAGACCCAGTACTTC
NA,TRBJ2-7,TRBV6-1,once,CASSEQALSDYEQYF,TGTGCCAGCAGTGAACAGGCACTGAGCGACTACGAGCAGTACTTC
NA,TRBJ1-2,TRBV18,NA,CASSPDISASGYTF,TGTGCCAGCTCACCAGACATTTCTGCGTCTGGCTACACCTTC
NA,TRBJ1-4,TRBV5-4,NA,CATNYVGGEKLFF,TGTGCCACTAATTACGTCGGCGGGGAAAAACTGTTTTTT
NA,TRBJ2-1,TRBV28,NA,CASSLPSEGVQFF,TGTGCCAGCAGTTTGCCTAGCGAGGGGGTGCAGTTCTTC
NA,TRBJ2-7,TRBV28,once,CASRTESYEQYF,TGTGCCAGCAGGACAGAGTCCTACGAGCAGTACTTC
NA,TRBJ2-7,TRBV11-2,once,CASRTQRTANYEQYF,TGTGCCAGCAGGACCCAGAGGACGGCCAACTACGAGCAGTACTTC
NA,TRBJ1-5,TRBV28,NA,CASRETGPDQPQHF,TGTGCCAGCAGAGAGACAGGCCCTGATCAGCCCCAGCATTTT
NA,TRBJ2-5,TRBV18,NA,CASSTVQETQYF,TGTGCCAGCTCAACAGTCCAAGAGACCCAGTACTTC
NA,TRBJ2-3,TRBV5-1,NA,CASSYPNTGSTDTQYF,TGCGCCAGCAGCTACCCTAACACTGGGAGCACAGATACGCAGTATTTT
NA,TRBJ1-4,TRBV27,NA,CASSFRGPLGTNEKLFF,TGTGCCAGCAGTTTCCGGGGGCCCCTGGGGACTAATGAAAAACTGTTTTTT
TRBD1,TRBJ1-4,TRBV6-4,NA,CASRKDRGSEKLFF,TGTGCCAGCAGAAAGGACAGGGGGAGTGAAAAACTGTTTTTT
TRBD2,TRBJ2-1,TRBV27,NA,CASSSARGGTSYNEQFF,TGTGCCAGCAGTTCCGCCCGGGGGGGCACATCCTACAATGAGCAGTTCTTC
NA,TRBJ2-7,TRBV11-3,NA,CASSLAPGQTSSYEQYF,TGTGCCAGCAGCCTTGCACCCGGACAGACAAGCTCCTACGAGCAGTACTTC
NA,TRBJ1-2,TRBV19,once,CASSIQRVAGYTF,TGTGCCAGTAGTATACAGAGGGTTGCTGGCTACACCTTC
NA,TRBJ2-7,TRBV19,NA,CASSIEAGANYEQYF,TGTGCCAGTAGTATAGAGGCAGGGGCTAACTACGAGCAGTACTTC
TRBD2,TRBJ2-1,TRBV11-2,NA,CASSRGTSGIYNEQFF,TGTGCCAGCAGCCGCGGGACTAGCGGGATCTACAATGAGCAGTTCTTC
NA,TRBJ2-3,TRBV18,NA,CASSPSETSTDTQYF,TGTGCCAGCTCACCCAGCGAAACTAGCACAGATACGCAGTATTTT
TRBD2,TRBJ2-2,TRBV4-2,once,CASSQAGRPGELFF,TGTGCCAGCAGCCAAGCCGGGAGGCCCGGGGAGCTGTTTTTT
TRBD2,TRBJ2-2,TRBV9,NA,CASSVVGLALGTGELFF,TGTGCCAGCAGCGTAGTTGGACTAGCGCTGGGAACCGGGGAGCTGTTTTTT
NA,TRBJ2-2,TRBV9,NA,CASSPPVGNTGELFF,TGTGCCAGCAGCCCCCCGGTGGGGAACACCGGGGAGCTGTTTTTT
TRBD1,TRBJ1-3,TRBV11-1,NA,CASSWTGGEGNTIYF,TGTGCCAGCAGCTGGACAGGGGGCGAAGGAAACACCATATATTTT
NA,TRBJ2-3,TRBV7-3,NA,CASSLTAASRDTQYF,TGTGCCAGCAGCTTAACCGCGGCGTCCCGAGATACGCAGTATTTT
NA,TRBJ2-3,TRBV2,NA,CASRDYTDTQYF,TGTGCCAGCAGGGACTACACAGATACGCAGTATTTT
TRBD1,TRBJ2-7,TRBV2,NA,CARGTGLDEQYF,TGTGCCAGGGGGACAGGGTTGGACGAGCAGTACTTC
NA,TRBJ2-7,TRBV14,NA,CASSQDTEYEQYF,TGTGCCAGCAGCCAAGACACGGAGTACGAGCAGTACTTC
NA,TRBJ2-5,TRBV18,NA,CASSPLRRVQVQETQYF,TGTGCCAGCTCACCACTTAGGCGCGTCCAAGTCCAAGAGACCCAGTACTTC
TRBD1,TRBJ2-2,TRBV11-2,NA,CASSSTGYGELFF,TGTGCCAGCAGCTCGACAGGGTACGGGGAGCTGTTTTTT
TRBD2,TRBJ2-3,TRBV28,NA,CASSSATSGLTDTQYF,TGTGCCAGCAGTTCTGCGACTAGCGGTCTTACAGATACGCAGTATTTT
NA,TRBJ2-3,TRBV28,NA,CASSSTPSTDTQYF,TGTGCCAGCAGTTCAACCCCAAGCACAGATACGCAGTATTTT
NA,TRBJ2-3,TRBV29-1,NA,CSVATSFDTQYF,TGCAGCGTAGCAACTAGTTTTGATACGCAGTATTTT
NA,TRBJ2-2,TRBV30,NA,CAWRGNTGELFF,TGTGCCTGGAGGGGGAACACCGGGGAGCTGTTTTTT
NA,TRBJ2-2,TRBV29-1,NA,CSVDSGVNTGELFF,TGCAGCGTTGATTCAGGGGTGAACACCGGGGAGCTGTTTTTT
NA,TRBJ1-3,TRBV9,NA,CASSVGGALSGNTIYF,TGTGCCAGCAGCGTAGGGGGGGCCCTCTCTGGAAACACCATATATTTT
NA,TRBJ2-1,TRBV2,NA,CASSEVNEQFF,TGTGCCAGCAGTGAGGTGAATGAGCAGTTCTTC
TRBD1,TRBJ1-1,TRBV7-9,NA,CASSRDRSNTEAFF,TGTGCCAGCAGCCGGGACAGGTCGAACACTGAAGCTTTCTTT
TRBD1,TRBJ1-3,TRBV18,NA,CASSPPTRGGNTIYF,TGTGCCAGCTCACCACCGACCAGGGGGGGAAACACCATATATTTT
NA,TRBJ2-1,TRBV11-2,NA,CASSFYRGGGEQFF,TGTGCCAGCAGCTTCTACAGGGGGGGAGGTGAGCAGTTCTTC
NA,TRBJ2-5,TRBV7-2,NA,CASSLVGGFAGVLETQYF,TGTGCCAGCAGCTTAGTAGGGGGTTTTGCGGGAGTTCTAGAGACCCAGTACTTC
NA,TRBJ2-7,TRBV7-2,NA,CASSLRTPSYEQYF,TGTGCCAGCAGTCTCAGGACTCCCTCCTACGAGCAGTACTTC
NA,TRBJ2-1,TRBV29-1,NA,CSARWGYGNEQFF,TGCAGCGCTCGGTGGGGCTACGGAAATGAGCAGTTCTTC
TRBD2,TRBJ2-3,TRBV4-1,NA,CASSHPVGLGLAGGPGTDTQYF,TGCGCCAGCAGCCACCCTGTGGGTCTTGGACTAGCGGGAGGGCCGGGCACAGATACGCAGTATTTT
TRBD1,TRBJ2-2,TRBV5-1,NA,CASRGQGARLGELFF,TGCGCCAGCAGGGGACAGGGGGCAAGGCTCGGGGAGCTGTTTTTT
NA,TRBJ2-7,TRBV27,NA,CASSPQPSYEQYF,TGTGCCAGCAGCCCTCAGCCGAGTTACGAGCAGTACTTC
TRBD2,TRBJ2-2,TRBV4-3,NA,CASSQPGGTGELFF,TGCGCCAGCAGCCAACCCGGGGGGACCGGGGAGCTGTTTTTT
NA,TRBJ1-4,TRBV11-2,NA,CASSQRVSASGVNEKLFF,TGTGCCAGCAGCCAAAGGGTATCCGCCTCGGGAGTTAATGAAAAACTGTTTTTT
NA,TRBJ1-1,TRBV19,NA,CASSIEGGTEAFF,TGTGCCAGTAGTATCGAGGGCGGCACTGAAGCTTTCTTT
NA,TRBJ2-1,TRBV5-1,NA,CASSRGRDYEQFF,TGCGCCAGCAGCAGAGGCAGGGACTATGAGCAGTTCTTC
NA,TRBJ2-3,TRBV11-3,NA,CASSLEGSPGDTQYF,TGTGCCAGCAGCTTAGAGGGCTCGCCTGGTGATACGCAGTATTTT
NA,TRBJ2-1,TRBV19,NA,CATGTHYNEQFF,TGTGCCACCGGGACACACTACAATGAGCAGTTCTTC